The rows below give T cell receptor beta chains drawn from one sample of a study of CD8+ T cells in alopecia areata. Libraries were prepared by immunoSEQ multiplex PCR; TCRdb keeps only in-frame clonotypes and omits some of them. This sample has 190,000 or so clones; roughly 50% occur once, and the top ten carry around 12%. This specimen consisted of CD8+ T cells sorted from blood, obtained at week 24, from a patient treated with tofacitinib. The origin of the receptors is a human donor with alopecia areata. Each CDR3 is given with its conserved first and last residue. Each record gives: clone size, V gene, J gene, D gene, CDR3 protein, CDR3 DNA. D genes are given only for firm matches. Clone size is given for some rows only: seen once, a few or many times, or a class if the clone is expanded.

NA	TRBV9	TRBJ2-3	NA	CASSTEGTDTQYF	TGTGCCAGCAGCACGGAGGGCACAGATACGCAGTATTTT
NA	TRBV27	TRBJ2-7	NA	CASGAPGRDHEQYF	TGTGCCAGCGGCGCTCCCGGCAGGGACCACGAGCAGTACTTC
NA	TRBV10-3	TRBJ2-7	NA	CAIPRGEQYF	TGTGCCATCCCGAGAGGCGAGCAGTACTTC
NA	TRBV5-6	TRBJ1-2	NA	CASSLGGIGYTF	TGTGCCAGCAGCTTGGGGGGGATTGGCTACACCTTC
NA	TRBV19	TRBJ2-7	NA	CASSADSPYEQYF	TGTGCCAGTAGTGCCGACAGTCCCTACGAGCAGTACTTC
NA	TRBV2	TRBJ2-2	NA	CASSEFGRELFF	TGTGCCAGCAGTGAATTTGGTCGGGAGCTGTTTTTT
few	TRBV7-8	TRBJ2-1	NA	CASSLSGQGVDQFF	TGTGCCAGCAGCTTATCTGGCCAGGGAGTTGACCAGTTCTTC
NA	TRBV12-5	TRBJ2-7	TRBD1	CASGWKTGQGYEQYF	TGTGCTAGTGGTTGGAAAACGGGACAGGGCTACGAGCAGTACTTC
NA	TRBV19	TRBJ2-2	NA	CASSIFPEELFF	TGTGCCAGTAGTATATTTCCCGAAGAGCTGTTTTTT
few	TRBV29-1	TRBJ2-2	NA	CSVDLGNGELFF	TGCAGCGTTGATTTGGGGAACGGGGAGCTGTTTTTT
NA	TRBV11-1	TRBJ2-7	NA	CASSLSRRTYEQYF	TGTGCCAGCAGCTTATCTCGGAGGACCTACGAGCAGTACTTC
NA	TRBV6-5	TRBJ2-6	NA	CASSEFSGANVLTF	TGTGCCAGCAGTGAGTTCTCTGGGGCCAACGTCCTGACTTTC
few	TRBV5-6	TRBJ2-7	TRBD1	CASSPGTAYEQYF	TGTGCCAGCAGCCCCGGGACAGCCTACGAGCAGTACTTC
few	TRBV14	TRBJ2-1	TRBD2	CASSGHSGATILEQFF	TGTGCCAGCAGCGGACATAGCGGGGCCACTATACTAGAGCAGTTCTTC
NA	TRBV30	TRBJ1-2	NA	CAWIIPRPLNGYTF	TGTGCCTGGATAATCCCTAGACCCCTAAATGGCTACACCTTC
few	TRBV7-9	TRBJ1-1	NA	CASSPRTANTEAFF	TGTGCCAGCAGCCCCAGGACGGCGAACACTGAAGCTTTCTTT
NA	TRBV5-6	TRBJ2-5	TRBD2	CASSLGLTSGAQETQYF	TGTGCCAGCAGCCTGGGGCTGACTAGCGGCGCCCAAGAGACCCAGTACTTC
NA	TRBV7-9	TRBJ2-1	NA	CASSLVDNEQFF	TGTGCCAGCAGCTTAGTAGACAATGAGCAGTTCTTC
NA	TRBV30	TRBJ2-6	NA	CAWTVGAGANVLTF	TGTGCCTGGACCGTGGGTGCAGGGGCCAACGTCCTGACTTTC
NA	TRBV6-5	TRBJ2-7	NA	CASSYGEGAYEQYF	TGTGCCAGCAGTTACGGGGAGGGGGCGTACGAGCAGTACTTC
NA	TRBV7-3	TRBJ2-3	NA	CASSLGATSTDTQYF	TGTGCCAGCAGCTTGGGAGCTACTAGCACAGATACGCAGTATTTT
NA	TRBV27	TRBJ1-1	NA	CASSFRDSYTEAFF	TGTGCCAGCAGTTTCAGGGACTCGTACACTGAAGCTTTCTTT
NA	TRBV7-9	TRBJ2-7	NA	CASAGGASYEQYF	TGTGCCAGCGCTGGGGGGGCCTCCTACGAGCAGTACTTC
NA	TRBV7-9	TRBJ2-1	NA	CASSFGDNEQFF	TGTGCCAGCTCATTTGGGGACAATGAGCAGTTCTTC
NA	TRBV2	TRBJ2-7	TRBD1	CASKEGIDRGTYEQYF	TGTGCCAGCAAAGAGGGAATAGACAGGGGAACCTACGAGCAGTACTTC
NA	TRBV5-4	TRBJ2-7	NA	CASSLGRANYEQYF	TGTGCCAGCAGCTTAGGACGAGCAAACTACGAGCAGTACTTC
few	TRBV7-9	TRBJ2-7	NA	CASSSRRGGPPTEQYF	TGTGCCAGCAGCTCCCGGAGGGGGGGTCCGCCTACCGAGCAGTACTTC
few	TRBV29-1	TRBJ2-7	NA	CSAAGTETYEQYF	TGCAGCGCCGCCGGGACGGAGACCTACGAGCAGTACTTC
NA	TRBV9	TRBJ1-1	NA	CASSVAEGVEAFF	TGTGCCAGCAGCGTAGCTGAGGGAGTGGAAGCTTTCTTT
NA	TRBV6-6	TRBJ1-2	NA	CASSYQAYGYTF	TGTGCCAGCAGTTACCAGGCATATGGCTACACCTTC
NA	TRBV14	TRBJ2-7	NA	CASSQGSAGFYGYEQYF	TGTGCCAGCAGCCAAGGGAGTGCGGGGTTCTACGGGTACGAGCAGTACTTC
NA	TRBV4-2	TRBJ2-1	TRBD2	CASSQRTSPNEQFF	TGTGCCAGCAGCCAGCGGACTAGCCCCAATGAGCAGTTCTTC
NA	TRBV19	TRBJ2-6	NA	CASSTILSGANVLTF	TGTGCCAGTAGTACCATACTCTCTGGGGCCAACGTCCTGACTTTC
few	TRBV15	TRBJ2-2	NA	CATSRDRAPNTGELFF	TGTGCCACCAGCAGAGATCGGGCACCCAACACCGGGGAGCTGTTTTTT
NA	TRBV7-2	TRBJ2-3	TRBD1	CASSFRGRGTDTQYF	TGTGCCAGCAGCTTCAGGGGGCGCGGCACAGATACGCAGTATTTT
few	TRBV13	TRBJ2-3	NA	CASSYGRAHTDTQYF	TGTGCCAGCAGCTACGGACGAGCGCACACAGATACGCAGTATTTT
NA	TRBV15	TRBJ1-5	NA	CATSAGGGQPQHF	TGTGCCACCAGCGCGGGAGGAGGACAGCCCCAGCATTTT
NA	TRBV27	TRBJ1-5	NA	CASSSGIAQPQHF	TGTGCCAGCAGTTCGGGGATCGCTCAGCCCCAGCATTTT
NA	TRBV6-5	TRBJ1-1	NA	CASSYGQMNTEAFF	TGTGCCAGCAGTTACGGGCAAATGAACACTGAAGCTTTCTTT
few	TRBV5-6	TRBJ1-5	NA	CASSWKGGQPQHF	TGTGCCAGCAGCTGGAAGGGCGGTCAGCCCCAGCATTTT
once	TRBV2	TRBJ2-1	TRBD2	CASTPPGAGGANEQFF	TGTGCCAGCACCCCCCCGGGGGCGGGGGGGGCCAATGAGCAGTTCTTC
few	TRBV5-5	TRBJ2-1	TRBD2	CASSLGLAGRDEQFF	TGTGCCAGCAGCTTGGGACTAGCGGGGAGGGATGAGCAGTTCTTC
once	TRBV5-1	TRBJ2-3	NA	CASSQPTEIYTDTQYF	TGCGCCAGCAGCCAACCTACGGAGATATACACAGATACGCAGTATTTT
NA	TRBV5-1	TRBJ2-1	NA	CASTDSYNEQFF	TGCGCGAGCACAGACAGCTACAATGAGCAGTTCTTC
NA	TRBV11-2	TRBJ2-5	NA	CASSLYGGRETQYF	TGTGCCAGCAGCTTATACGGGGGACGAGAGACCCAGTACTTC
NA	TRBV11-3	TRBJ2-5	NA	CASSFRDETQYF	TGTGCCAGCAGCTTTAGAGACGAGACCCAGTACTTC
NA	TRBV6-5	TRBJ2-5	NA	CASSYSKPRLVETQYF	TGTGCCAGCAGTTACTCAAAGCCTAGACTAGTGGAGACCCAGTACTTC
NA	TRBV20-1	TRBJ1-2	NA	CSARGGYGYTF	TGCAGTGCTAGGGGGGGCTATGGCTACACCTTC
NA	TRBV7-9	TRBJ1-2	TRBD1	CASSFLRDRSGYTF	TGTGCCAGCAGCTTCCTACGGGACAGGTCGGGCTACACCTTC
NA	TRBV13	TRBJ2-6	TRBD1	CASSLAADRLTWANVLTF	TGTGCCAGCAGCTTAGCGGCGGACAGGCTGACTTGGGCCAACGTCCTGACTTTC
NA	TRBV6-1	TRBJ1-6	TRBD1	CAISVSGTGANSPLHF	TGTGCCATCAGTGTTTCCGGGACAGGGGCTAATTCACCCCTCCACTTT
few	TRBV13	TRBJ1-4	NA	CASSLGPGDEKLFF	TGTGCCAGCAGCTTAGGGCCCGGGGACGAAAAACTGTTTTTT
few	TRBV19	TRBJ1-5	TRBD1	CASDGTGNQPQHF	TGTGCCAGCGACGGGACAGGGAATCAGCCCCAGCATTTT
NA	TRBV5-1	TRBJ1-5	NA	CASSSAGAYSNQPQHF	TGCGCCAGCAGCTCCGCAGGGGCTTATAGCAATCAGCCCCAGCATTTT
few	TRBV7-8	TRBJ2-5	NA	CASRPPGRQETQYF	TGTGCCAGCAGACCACCGGGACGGCAAGAGACCCAGTACTTC